These T cell receptor beta chains were read from a single sample in a study of identical twins. TCRdb analysed the 5' RACE reads with MiXCR anew, one entry per CDR3 protein. The sample lists about 330,000 distinct CDR3 sequences, 9% to 15% occurring once. These data are also associated with another study on yellow fever vaccine responses in identical twins.

Sequencing was performed on CD8+ T cells sorted from blood. The source is a woman under 30 in good health. CDR3s include the opening cysteine and the closing phenylalanine or tryptophan. Each record gives: D gene, V gene, CDR3 length, J gene, clone size, CDR3 DNA, CDR3 protein. A D gene is named only where the DNA matches it firmly. Clone size is not always given. Where it is, it says once, few, many or a class for expanded clones.

TRBD2	TRBV27	14	TRBJ2-7	.	TGTGCCAGCAGTCGGCGGGAGGGTATATTGGAGCAGTACTTC	CASSRREGILEQYF
.	TRBV12-3/TRBV12-4	14	TRBJ2-7	many	TGTGCCAGCAGTTCAAAAAGGGGCTCCTACGAGCAGTACTTC	CASSSKRGSYEQYF
TRBD1	TRBV12-3/TRBV12-4	13	TRBJ2-7	.	TGTGCCAGCAGGGAGGACAGGGGCTACGAGCAGTACTTC	CASREDRGYEQYF
.	TRBV4-1	18	TRBJ2-3	few	TGCGCCAGCAGCCGCCAGATCGGAACAGGACTCATCACAGATACGCAGTATTTT	CASSRQIGTGLITDTQYF
.	TRBV7-6	13	TRBJ2-2	.	TGTGCCAGCAGCTGGGATCTTACCGGGGAGCTGTTTTTT	CASSWDLTGELFF
.	TRBV20-1	10	TRBJ1-1	.	TGCAGTGCGCGGAACACTGAAGCTTTCTTT	CSARNTEAFF
.	TRBV24-1	18	TRBJ2-1	many	TGTGCCACCAGTGATCCGATAACAAGGGACACTATTTACAATGAGCAGTTCTTC	CATSDPITRDTIYNEQFF
.	TRBV10-3	13	TRBJ2-1	.	TGTGCCATCTGGTCGGGCGCCCCTAATGAGCAGTTCTTC	CAIWSGAPNEQFF
TRBD2	TRBV12-3/TRBV12-4	15	TRBJ2-3	many	TGTGCCAGCAGTTTAACTAGCGCTAGCACAGATACGCAGTATTTT	CASSLTSASTDTQYF
.	TRBV5-1	15	TRBJ2-2	few	TGCGCCAGCAGCTTGGGACGGTTGGACACCGGGGAGCTGTTTTTT	CASSLGRLDTGELFF
TRBD2	TRBV7-2	20	TRBJ2-1	.	TGTGCCAGCAGCTTAGCTGGGCCGGGACTAGCGGGGGGGCCTTACAATGAGCAGTTCTTC	CASSLAGPGLAGGPYNEQFF
TRBD1	TRBV27	14	TRBJ2-2	.	TGTGCCAGCAGGGAGAGGACAGGGTTCTGGAAGCTGTTATTT	CASRERTGFWKLLF
.	TRBV3-1	13	TRBJ2-7	few	TGTGCCAGCAGCCAACCTACCTCCCGCGAGCAGTACTTC	CASSQPTSREQYF
.	TRBV3-1	15	TRBJ2-5	few	TGTGCCAGCAGCCGCGAGGGATGGGGGCCAGAGACCCAGTACTTC	CASSREGWGPETQYF
.	TRBV7-9	14	TRBJ2-3	few	TGTGCCAGCAGCTTAGCGGACAGCACAGATACGCAGTATTTT	CASSLADSTDTQYF
.	TRBV29-1	15	TRBJ1-2	few	TGCAGCGTTGACGGTTTAGGGCAGGGGCAGTATGGCTACACCTTC	CSVDGLGQGQYGYTF
.	TRBV3-1	15	TRBJ1-4	few	TGTGCCAGCAGCCAACGTCAAGGAGGTGGGGAAAAACTGTTTTTT	CASSQRQGGGEKLFF
.	TRBV7-9	15	TRBJ2-3	.	TGTGCCAGCAGCCCGAGGGTGGGGGAGACAGATACGCAGTATTTT	CASSPRVGETDTQYF